This TCR beta chain was obtained from a study of cytotoxic CD8 clonotypes in ibrutinib-treated CLL. Study results and limitations: At progression, clonality fell back toward baseline after rising at ibrutinib response. Public clonotypes, rarely seen, contracted or held steady on treatment.

A word on this clone: What it binds is unknown.

The CDR3 is 13 residues long. V dropped 6 bases and J dropped 6 bases, with 12 bases sitting between them. Germline V CDR1 and CDR2: MRHNA, SNTAGT. TCRdb keeps only in-frame clones here, not all; method: immunoSEQ multiplex PCR. The repertoire has more than 9,000 clones, about 62% of them found once; the top ten carry about 25%. This material consisted of PBMCs, taken before ibrutinib treatment. The J gene is TRBJ2-1, the V gene TRBV6-4; no definite D call. The receptor comes from a human donor with chronic lymphocytic leukemia. CDR3 sequence reads: CASSLDELNEQFF. DNA for the CDR3: TGTGCCAGCAGCCTCGACGAGCTCAATGAGCAGTTCTTC.